The 20 T cell receptor beta chains below all came from one sample that was sequenced in a study of OX40 agonist ivuxolimab in advanced cancers. Using immunoSEQ multiplex PCR, the repertoire was profiled, and TCRdb retains in-frame clones only, with some absent. This table has around 25,000 clones, 88% appearing once. Material: CD4+ or CD8+ T cells sorted from blood, obtained in a trial of the OX40 agonist ivuxolimab. These receptors all stem from an adult with an advanced solid tumor such as melanoma, head and neck, liver or kidney cancer.

The sample holds one count of this clone. The genes are TRBV7-8 and TRBJ1-6; TRBD1 agrees at 7 bases. CDR3 size: 15 residues. J lost 8 bases, V lost 2 bases, and 6 bases had no gene match. Germline V gene lookup returns CDR1 SGHVS and CDR2 FQNEAQ. This CDR3 is CASSLIPGGDSPLHF. CDR3 in DNA: TGTGCCAGCAGCTTAATCCCAGGGGGGGATTCACCCCTCCACTTT.

The V and J genes are TRBV10-1 and TRBJ2-1; D assignment may be TRBD1 or TRBD2 (5 bases each). V shed 6 bases and J shed 4 bases, with 10 bases lying between them. The germline V gene encodes CDR1 WNHNN and CDR2 SYGVQD (reference sequence). CDR3 length equals 13 residues. The CDR3 DNA reads as TGCGCCAGCAGCAGGGACCAATACAATGAGCAGTTCTTC. Amino acids: CASSRDQYNEQFF.

The chain recombines TRBV5-5 with TRBJ1-2; 9 positions agree with TRBD1. Germline V gene sequence: CDR1 SGHKS, CDR2 YYEKEE (reference sequence). The CDR3 runs to 16 residues. After removal of 4 bases from V and 2 bases from J, the junction contained 9 bases not matched to a gene. CDR3 protein: CASSPSFGTGNYGYTF. Written as DNA, the CDR3 is TGTGCCAGCAGCCCCTCGTTTGGGACAGGGAACTATGGCTACACCTTC.

V usage is TRBV19 and J usage is TRBJ1-5; TRBD1 matches at 7 bases. The V gene end was trimmed by 5 bases and the J gene end by 5 bases; junction bases not matched to a gene: 6. The CDR3 is 14 residues long. In germline, CDR1 is LNHDA, CDR2 SQIVND (reference sequence). CDR3 nucleotide sequence: TGTGCCAGTAGTGCGGCACAGGGGTATCAGCCCCAGCATTTT. Encoded protein: CASSAAQGYQPQHF.

This CDR3 is CASSGPVMNTEAFF. Here the CDR3 DNA reads TGTGCCAGCAGTGGCCCAGTCATGAACACTGAAGCTTTCTTT. The chain carries TRBV2 and TRBJ1-1; D unresolved. CDR1 SNHLY and CDR2 FYNNEI come from the germline V gene. Deletions cut 4 bases from V and 0 bases from J, with 9 bases between. The CDR3 length is 14 residues.

This chain connects TRBV9 to TRBJ1-2; TRBD1 is a possible D gene (5 bases). Germline values: CDR1 SGDLS, CDR2 YYNGEE. This CDR3 has 14 residues. The V end was cut by 3 bases, the J end by 8 bases, with 17 bases between. CDR3 sequence: CASSALGASGGYTF. Here the CDR3 DNA reads TGTGCCAGCAGCGCCCTCGGGGCCTCTGGGGGCTACACCTTC.

The V and J genes are TRBV2 and TRBJ1-5; tentatively, D is TRBD1 (5 bases). V was pared by 4 bases and J by 7 bases, with 14 bases between. The V gene's germline CDR1 is SNHLY and CDR2 FYNNEI. This CDR3 region has 14 residues. In DNA, the CDR3 is TGTGCCAGCAGTGGCGAGGGGACGGGGCAGCCCCAGCATTTT. Translating it yields CASSGEGTGQPQHF.

V gene TRBV5-4 combines with J gene TRBJ1-2, with D perhaps matching TRBD1 (6 bases). The CDR3 is 14 residues long. Deletions cut 7 bases from V and 2 bases from J, with 15 bases between. In germline, CDR1 is SGHNT, CDR2 YYREEE (reference sequence). CDR3 in amino acids: CASGPGGQNYGYTF. The CDR3 region has the DNA TGTGCCAGCGGCCCCGGGGGGCAAAACTATGGCTACACCTTC.

The rearrangement links TRBV18 to TRBJ1-1; D is uncertain. V lost 0 bases, J lost 4 bases, and 9 bases lay in between. Germline V CDR1 and CDR2: KGHSH, LQKENI. The length of the CDR3 is 14 residues. The CDR3 DNA sequence: TGTGCCAGCTCACCACCGGTCCCAGGCACTGAAGCTTTCTTT. The encoded protein is CASSPPVPGTEAFF.

This clone was recorded a few times. The chain has TRBV5-1 and TRBJ1-1; tentatively, D is TRBD1 (5 bases). Trimming pared 1 base from V and 5 bases from J, leaving 9 bases between. This CDR3 region has 13 residues. In germline, CDR1 is SGHRS, CDR2 YFSETQ. The CDR3 DNA sequence: TGCGCCAGCAGCTTGAGGGGAGGGACTGAAGCTTTCTTT. Protein sequence: CASSLRGGTEAFF.

The chain carries TRBV4-3 and TRBJ2-3; 8 bases match TRBD1. The CDR3 sequence is 15 residues long. CDR1 is LGHNA, CDR2 YSLEER, per germline. V was clipped by 1 base and J by 0 bases; unmatched bases: 0. The CDR3 DNA reads as TGCGCCAGCAGCCAAGGACAGGGGAGCACAGATACGCAGTATTTT. The encoded protein is CASSQGQGSTDTQYF.

This chain uses TRBV7-9 with TRBJ2-1; 7 nucleotides line up with TRBD2. The V and J ends lost 0 bases and 2 bases, in that order; junction bases with no gene match: 7. The CDR3 length is 17 residues. CDR1 SEHNR and CDR2 FQNEAQ come from the germline V gene (reference sequence). The CDR3 DNA is TGTGCCAGCAGCTTAGCCCCAGGAAGCGGGACCTACAATGAGCAGTTCTTC. It specifies CASSLAPGSGTYNEQFF.

This chain links TRBV6-5 with TRBJ2-5; D call uncertain. CDR3 length: 16 residues. V was clipped by 2 bases and J by 1 base, with 14 bases between them. The V gene's germline CDR1 is MNHEY and CDR2 SVGAGI. The CDR3, as DNA: TGTGCCAGCAGTTACGATCGACCGCTACCCCAAGAGACCCAGTACTTC. This sequence encodes CASSYDRPLPQETQYF.

V and J are TRBV6-1 and TRBJ2-4; no clear D. CDR1 is MNHNS, CDR2 SASEGT, per germline. The V end was cut by 2 bases, the J end by 1 base, with 6 bases between. This CDR3 has 14 residues. CDR3 nucleotide sequence: TGTGCCAGCAGTGAACCTGGGGCCAAAAACATTCAGTACTTC. Translating gives CASSEPGAKNIQYF.

The sample holds a few counts of this clone. Here the CDR3 DNA reads TGTGCCAGAAGCTTGGAGGGACTGCGCACAGATACGCAGTATTTT. This encodes CARSLEGLRTDTQYF. The V and J genes are TRBV5-3 and TRBJ2-3; tentatively, D is TRBD2 (6 bases). TRBV5-3 is labeled an ORF, and its function is uncertain. V was trimmed by 0 bases and J by 1 base, leaving 9 bases between them. The CDR3 sequence is 15 residues long.

The chain carries TRBV2 and TRBJ1-5, with D unclear. CDR3 size: 14 residues. The V end was cut by 6 bases, the J end by 4 bases, with 13 bases between. Germline V gives CDR1 SNHLY, CDR2 FYNNEI. CDR3 nucleotides: TGTGCCAGCAGGCCCCAATGGGAGAATCAGCCCCAGCATTTT. Its translation is CASRPQWENQPQHF.

V and J are TRBV19 and TRBJ2-5, with D perhaps TRBD2 (7 bases). This CDR3 has 17 amino acids. Germline loops: CDR1 LNHDA, CDR2 SQIVND (reference sequence). V was cut by 3 bases and J by 4 bases, with 21 bases left in between. The CDR3 sequence is CASSIIGGASGVETQYF. CDR3 in DNA: TGTGCCAGTAGTATTATAGGGGGGGCTAGTGGAGTAGAGACCCAGTACTTC.

The gene calls are TRBV25-1 and TRBJ2-7; D is perhaps TRBD1 or TRBD2 (5 bases each). The CDR3 length is 15 residues. The germline V and J ends were trimmed by 0 bases and 6 bases, with 15 bases remaining between them. Looked up from germline, CDR1 is MGHDK and CDR2 is SYGVNS. The CDR3 DNA is TGTGCCAGCAGTGAATACAGGGCGGGTCTCCTCGAGCAGTACTTC. Translation: CASSEYRAGLLEQYF.

This chain uses TRBV18 with TRBJ1-1; no firm D call. The germline V and J ends were trimmed by 6 bases and 3 bases, with 26 bases remaining between them. Germline V gene sequence: CDR1 KGHSH, CDR2 LQKENI. The CDR3 has 18 residues. CDR3 loop: CASSPRTVDPQRHTEAFF. In nucleotides, the CDR3 is TGTGCCAGCTCCCCCCGTACAGTGGATCCACAAAGACACACTGAAGCTTTCTTT. Looking up the rest from reference TRBV18 and TRBJ1-1 gives the full variable domain: NAGVMQNPRHLVRRRGQEARLRCSPMKGHSHVYWYRQLPEEGLKFMVYLQKENIIDESGMPKERFSAEFPKEGPSILRIQQVVRGDSAAYFCASSPRTVDPQRHTEAFFGQGTRLTVV.

The V call is TRBV19, the J call TRBJ1-1, with 7 bases lining up with TRBD1. The J segment lost 10 bases and the V segment lost 3 bases, leaving 11 bases of the junction unmatched. The CDR3 has 14 residues. CDR1 is LNHDA, CDR2 SQIVND, per germline (reference sequence). This chain's CDR3 is CASSIGQAAGRAFF. CDR3 coding DNA: TGTGCCAGTAGTATCGGACAGGCCGCCGGGCGAGCTTTCTTT.